This T cell receptor beta chain was captured by sequencing in a study of blood T cell repertoires in COVID-19. Overall study context: Some COVID-19 samples were acute and others convalescent; all came from the United States, Italy and Spain. T cells, B-cell-depleted T cells, or PBMCs supplied cDNA or gDNA.

The germline CDR1 and CDR2 sequences are SQVTM and ANQGSEA. There are 14 residues in the CDR3. Deletions cut 6 bases from V and 5 bases from J, with 18 bases between. Original processing notes: How many nucleated cells were present was estimated from reference gene primer amplification. Generated by immunoSEQ multiplex PCR, the TCRdb table keeps only in-frame clones and is missing some. Clone size and V and J calls were adopted from that table, with D and trimming inferred from the DNA. The data hold 130,000 to 150,000 clones, with about 85% observed a single time. Sequenced: peripheral blood. The source of this sequence is a human donor with acute or convalescent COVID-19. The donor label of this sample is uncertain. The rearrangement links TRBV29-1 to TRBJ2-3; no firm D call. CDR3 sequence (DNA): TGCAGCGTACCGATGGCGGTAGTCGGAGATACGCAGTATTTT. Residues: CSVPMAVVGDTQYF.